This T cell receptor beta chain is from a study of read filtering for tumor transcriptome and immune sequencing. On the study more broadly: Per sample, TCR-region reads ranged about 3.5 to 11 million by IR-seq, 85 to 1273 by RNA-seq.

This clonotype was recorded a few times. What it binds is unknown. A much larger clone differs from this one at a single base, so this may be a read error. Sampling of bone marrow took place during active disease in every patient. This library used approximately 390 ng RNA and molecular barcoded adaptors spanning alpha/delta and beta/gamma chains. TCRdb re-called the reads with MiXCR, one entry per CDR3 protein. The sample shows under 150,000 distinct CDR3 sequences, 13% of them seen only once. Germline loops: CDR1 LNHDA, CDR2 SQIVND (reference sequence). V was clipped by 3 bases and J by 5 bases, with 13 bases between them. The CDR3 runs 14 residues. General study results and limits: In IR-seq, single-read clonotypes were about 81.9% of clonotypes but approximately 3.5% of reads. This fraction held mixed bone marrow immune cells after CD138-negative sorting.

Material for sequencing was a population of CD138-negative cells sorted from bone marrow. The chain recombines TRBV19 with TRBJ1-1, with D tentatively TRBD1 (5 bases). This TCR derives from a donor at least 40 years old with multiple myeloma. CDR3 residues: CASSMEGDGTEAFF. The DNA of the CDR3 is TGTGCCAGTAGTATGGAAGGGGACGGGACTGAAGCTTTCTTT.